A selection of T cell receptor beta chains follows, all from one sample in a study of blood T cell repertoires in COVID-19. Method: immunoSEQ multiplex PCR; TCRdb's copy keeps in-frame clones and lacks some. The sample has 150,000 to 200,000 clones, 84% seen once. Sequenced input: peripheral blood. The source is a man in his forties who had recovered from COVID-19. Both conserved end residues are part of each CDR3. A D gene is named only where the DNA matches it firmly. Clone size is stated in some rows and not others, as once, few, many or a class when expanded.

-	TRBV25-1	11	-	TRBJ1-2	CASSAAYGYTF	TGTGCCAGCAGCGCAGCGTATGGCTACACCTTC
-	TRBV9	13	once	TRBJ2-1	CASSVEFRAQQFF	TGTGCCAGCAGCGTAGAGTTCAGGGCCCAACAGTTCTTC
-	TRBV6-2/TRBV6-3	16	-	TRBJ1-1	CASSAHRTGDNTEAFF	TGTGCCAGCAGCGCCCACCGTACGGGGGATAACACTGAAGCTTTCTTT
-	TRBV6-4	13	many	TRBJ1-2	CASSEDTNYGYTF	TGTGCCAGCAGTGAGGACACTAACTATGGCTACACCTTC
-	TRBV28	16	-	TRBJ1-1	CASSLFLRGRNTEAFF	TGTGCCAGCAGTTTATTCCTAAGGGGCCGGAACACTGAAGCTTTCTTT
TRBD2	TRBV9	15	-	TRBJ2-7	CASSPRGAGGAEQYF	TGTGCCAGCAGCCCCCGAGGGGCGGGAGGAGCCGAGCAGTACTTC
-	TRBV5-4	14	-	TRBJ2-7	CASSLERGGYEQYF	TGTGCCAGCAGCTTGGAACGGGGAGGCTACGAGCAGTACTTC
TRBD1	TRBV6-1	17	few	TRBJ2-5	CASSAQPHGTGGETQYF	TGTGCCAGCAGTGCCCAGCCTCATGGGACAGGGGGAGAGACCCAGTACTTC
-	TRBV6-5	14	-	TRBJ2-1	CASSSSGSYNEQFF	TGTGCCAGCAGTAGTTCAGGGTCCTACAATGAGCAGTTCTTC
-	TRBV6-6	15	-	TRBJ1-5	CASTARAGSGQPQHF	TGTGCCAGCACTGCCAGGGCGGGGTCCGGGCAGCCCCAGCATTTT
TRBD1	TRBV29-1	15	few	TRBJ2-1	CSAGTGFLSLNEQFF	TGCAGCGCAGGGACAGGGTTTTTATCCCTAAATGAGCAGTTCTTC
-	TRBV6-5	15	few	TRBJ1-4	CASSYSGRVGEKLFF	TGTGCCAGCAGTTACTCAGGCAGGGTTGGCGAAAAACTGTTTTTT
-	TRBV20-1	14	-	TRBJ1-6	CSASQGANNSPLHF	TGCAGTGCTAGTCAAGGGGCTAATAATTCACCCCTCCACTTT
TRBD2	TRBV11-2	15	-	TRBJ2-1	CASSFVAGTYNEQFF	TGTGCCAGCAGCTTTGTAGCGGGGACCTACAATGAGCAGTTCTTC
-	TRBV9	15	once	TRBJ1-5	CASSVDITRNQPQHF	TGTGCCAGCAGCGTAGACATCACCCGCAATCAGCCCCAGCATTTT
-	TRBV2	15	-	TRBJ2-5	CASIPLRGAQETQYF	TGTGCCAGCATCCCCCTTCGGGGGGCGCAAGAGACCCAGTACTTC
-	TRBV3-1/TRBV3-2	16	-	TRBJ2-7	CASSQDNLALSYEQYF	TGTGCCAGCAGCCAAGATAACCTAGCCCTAAGCTACGAGCAGTACTTC
TRBD1	TRBV29-1	16	-	TRBJ2-1	CSVKKRQGGNRNEQFF	TGCAGCGTTAAAAAAAGACAGGGGGGGAATAGGAATGAGCAGTTCTTC
-	TRBV2	17	-	TRBJ1-5	CASSGSGGVLGNQPQHF	TGTGCCAGCAGTGGGAGTGGCGGGGTACTCGGCAATCAGCCCCAGCATTTT
-	TRBV6-2/TRBV6-3	12	few	TRBJ1-2	CASSYSGEGYTF	TGTGCCAGCAGTTACTCCGGGGAGGGCTACACCTTC
-	TRBV6-5	15	-	TRBJ2-3	CASSPRQASTDTQYF	TGTGCCAGCAGTCCCCGACAGGCTAGCACAGATACGCAGTATTTT
-	TRBV6-2/TRBV6-3	15	-	TRBJ2-3	CASSYLGRITDTQYF	TGTGCCAGCAGTTACTTGGGGAGGATCACAGATACGCAGTATTTT
-	TRBV9	14	-	TRBJ1-3	CASSVEQGLGTIYF	TGTGCCAGCAGCGTAGAACAGGGTTTAGGCACCATATATTTT
TRBD1	TRBV4-1	14	-	TRBJ1-1	CASSRGQQNTEAFF	TGCGCCAGCAGCCGGGGACAGCAGAACACTGAAGCTTTCTTT
TRBD2	TRBV28	16	-	TRBJ2-7	CASSPPGTSGRTGQYF	TGTGCCAGCAGTCCCCCCGGGACTAGCGGGAGGACCGGGCAGTACTTC
TRBD1	TRBV19	15	-	TRBJ1-2	CASRTGTGFSGGYTF	TGTGCCAGTAGGACCGGGACAGGGTTTTCAGGTGGCTACACCTTC
-	TRBV13	14	-	TRBJ1-1	CASSFRGREGEAFF	TGTGCCAGCAGCTTCAGGGGCCGGGAGGGTGAAGCTTTCTTT
TRBD2	TRBV7-9	15	-	TRBJ2-7	CASSLTSGRTYEQYF	TGTGCCAGCAGCTTGACTAGCGGGAGGACATACGAGCAGTACTTC
TRBD1	TRBV6-2/TRBV6-3	15	-	TRBJ1-2	CASSSRRDSYYGYTF	TGTGCCAGCAGTTCCAGGCGGGACAGTTACTATGGCTACACCTTC
-	TRBV25-1	14	-	TRBJ2-5	CASSELRQKETQYF	TGTGCCAGCAGTGAACTGAGACAGAAAGAGACCCAGTACTTC
TRBD1	TRBV4-1	15	-	TRBJ2-5	CASSQDRGPGETQYF	TGCGCCAGCAGCCAAGATAGGGGGCCCGGAGAGACCCAGTACTTC
-	TRBV4-3	15	once	TRBJ2-3	CASSQDLALTDTQYF	TGCGCCAGCAGCCAAGATCTAGCCCTCACAGATACGCAGTATTTT
-	TRBV19	12	-	TRBJ1-1	CASKFGSGDAFF	TGTGCCAGTAAATTCGGGAGTGGCGACGCTTTCTTT
-	TRBV6-1	18	-	TRBJ2-7	CASSESGRVYVRSYEQYF	TGTGCCAGCAGTGAATCGGGCAGGGTTTACGTTCGGTCCTACGAGCAGTACTTC
-	TRBV6-2/TRBV6-3	13	-	TRBJ1-2	CASSALGGFGYTF	TGTGCCAGCAGTGCCCTTGGGGGGTTTGGCTACACCTTC
TRBD2	TRBV5-1	15	-	TRBJ2-7	CANSRLAGGSYEQYF	TGCGCCAACAGTAGACTAGCGGGAGGGTCCTACGAGCAGTACTTC
-	TRBV19	12	-	TRBJ1-1	CASNRNEVEAFF	TGTGCCAGTAATCGCAACGAGGTTGAAGCTTTCTTT
-	TRBV9	13	-	TRBJ1-6	CASSVNRDSPLHF	TGTGCCAGCAGCGTGAACAGAGATTCACCCCTCCACTTT
TRBD2	TRBV6-5	15	-	TRBJ2-1	CASSYASGLGNEQFF	TGTGCCAGCAGTTACGCATCGGGACTAGGTAATGAGCAGTTCTTC
-	TRBV4-1	15	-	TRBJ2-3	CASSPRGASTDTQYF	TGCGCCAGCAGCCCGCGGGGAGCCTCCACAGATACGCAGTATTTT
-	TRBV14	16	-	TRBJ1-4	CASSPLGTGFNEKLFF	TGTGCCAGCAGCCCTTTGGGCACAGGCTTTAATGAAAAACTGTTTTTT
TRBD2	TRBV30	15	few	TRBJ2-7	CAWSGPASGSYEQYF	TGTGCCTGGAGTGGACCTGCTAGCGGATCCTACGAGCAGTACTTC